This TCR beta chain was sequenced for a study of metastatic and nonmetastatic thyroid tumors. Among the patients, none had received any treatment before thyroid surgery. TCRdb re-clonotyped the PCR reads through MiXCR. In the table there are 10,000 to 15,000 clones, around an eighth of which are singletons. V lost 5 bases to trimming and J lost 14 bases; unmatched junction nucleotides: 15. CDR1 is MNHEY and CDR2 is SVGEGT in the germline V gene. The CDR3 sequence is 15 residues long. This clone was seen more than once but under ten times. Sequenced: blood. This TCR came from a female donor with papillary thyroid cancer or a benign thyroid nodule (not recorded which). Some clones in this sample may be carry-over from other donors' samples. This chain uses TRBV6-2 or TRBV6-3 with TRBJ2-2; 9 nucleotides agree with TRBD2. The CDR3: CASSQLAGNTGYLFF. The CDR3 coding sequence is TGTGCCAGCAGTCAGCTAGCGGGGAACACCGGGTACCTGTTTTTT.